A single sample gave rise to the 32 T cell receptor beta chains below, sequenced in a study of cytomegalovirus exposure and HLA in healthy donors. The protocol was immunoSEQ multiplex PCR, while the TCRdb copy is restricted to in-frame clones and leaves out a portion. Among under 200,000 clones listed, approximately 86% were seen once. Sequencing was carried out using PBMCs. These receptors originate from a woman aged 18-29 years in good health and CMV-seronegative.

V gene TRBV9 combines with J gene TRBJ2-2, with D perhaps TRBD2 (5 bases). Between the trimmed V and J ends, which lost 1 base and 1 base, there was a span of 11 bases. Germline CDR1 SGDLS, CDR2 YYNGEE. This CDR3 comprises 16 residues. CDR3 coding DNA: TGTGCCAGCAGCGTACTGAGCGGATTGAACACCGGGGAGCTGTTTTTT. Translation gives CASSVLSGLNTGELFF.

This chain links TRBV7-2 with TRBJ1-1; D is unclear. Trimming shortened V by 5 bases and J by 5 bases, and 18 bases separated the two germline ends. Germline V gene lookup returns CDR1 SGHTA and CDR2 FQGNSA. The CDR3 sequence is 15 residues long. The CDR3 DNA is TGTGCCAGCAGCCGCACTGGAGGGTTAGGGACTGAAGCTTTCTTT. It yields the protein CASSRTGGLGTEAFF.

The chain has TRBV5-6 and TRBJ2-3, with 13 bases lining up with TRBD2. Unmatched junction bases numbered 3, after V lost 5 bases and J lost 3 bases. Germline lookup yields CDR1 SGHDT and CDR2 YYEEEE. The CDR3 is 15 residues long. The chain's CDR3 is CASRLAGGGTDTQYF. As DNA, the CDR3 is TGTGCCAGCAGACTAGCGGGAGGGGGTACAGATACGCAGTATTTT.

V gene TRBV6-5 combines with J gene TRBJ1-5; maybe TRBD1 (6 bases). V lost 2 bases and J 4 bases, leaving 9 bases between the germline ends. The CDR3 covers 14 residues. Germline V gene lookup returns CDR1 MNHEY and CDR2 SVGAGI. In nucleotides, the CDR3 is TGTGCCAGCAGTTACGAGGGGGTGAATCAGCCCCAGCATTTT. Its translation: CASSYEGVNQPQHF.

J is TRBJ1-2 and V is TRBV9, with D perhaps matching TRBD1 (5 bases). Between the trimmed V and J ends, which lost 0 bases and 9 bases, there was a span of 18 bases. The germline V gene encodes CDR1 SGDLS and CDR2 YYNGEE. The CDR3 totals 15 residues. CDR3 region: CASSVGGAAPLSYTF. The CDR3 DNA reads TGTGCCAGCAGCGTAGGCGGGGCCGCTCCCCTAAGCTACACCTTC. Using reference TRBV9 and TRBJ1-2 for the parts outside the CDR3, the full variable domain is DSGVTQTPKHLITATGQRVTLRCSPRSGDLSVYWYQQSLDQGLQFLIQYYNGEERAKGNILERFSAQQFPDLHSELNLSSLELGDSALYFCASSVGGAAPLSYTFGSGTRLTVV.

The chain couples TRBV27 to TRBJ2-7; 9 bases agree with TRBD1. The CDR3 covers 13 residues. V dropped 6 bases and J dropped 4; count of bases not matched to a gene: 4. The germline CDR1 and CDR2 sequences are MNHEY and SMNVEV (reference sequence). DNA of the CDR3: TGTGCCAGCAGGGGACAGGGTCGTTACGAGCAGTACTTC. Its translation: CASRGQGRYEQYF.

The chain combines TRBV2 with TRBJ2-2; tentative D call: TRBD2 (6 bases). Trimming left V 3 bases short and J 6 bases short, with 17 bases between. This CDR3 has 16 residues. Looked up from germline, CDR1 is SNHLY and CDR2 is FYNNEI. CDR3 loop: CASSESRLVGAGELFF. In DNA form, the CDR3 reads TGTGCCAGCAGTGAGAGTAGACTAGTTGGGGCCGGGGAGCTGTTTTTT.

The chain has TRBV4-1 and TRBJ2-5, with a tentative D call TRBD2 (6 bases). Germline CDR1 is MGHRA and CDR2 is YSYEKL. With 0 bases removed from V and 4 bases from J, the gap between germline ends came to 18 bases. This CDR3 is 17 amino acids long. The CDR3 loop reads CASSQEGGPTRRETQYF. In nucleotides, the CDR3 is TGCGCCAGCAGCCAAGAGGGGGGTCCTACCCGGAGAGAGACCCAGTACTTC.

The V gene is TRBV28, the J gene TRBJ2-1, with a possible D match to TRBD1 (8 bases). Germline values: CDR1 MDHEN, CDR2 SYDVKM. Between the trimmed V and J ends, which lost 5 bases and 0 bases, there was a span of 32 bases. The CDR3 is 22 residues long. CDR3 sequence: CASSTITRQGTTQSSSYNEQFF. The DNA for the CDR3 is TGTGCCAGCAGTACTATTACACGACAGGGGACTACCCAGTCCAGCTCCTACAATGAGCAGTTCTTC. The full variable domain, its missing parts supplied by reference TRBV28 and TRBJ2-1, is DVKVTQSSRYLVKRTGEKVFLECVQDMDHENMFWYRQDPGLGLRLIYFSYDVKMKEKGDIPEGYSVSREKKERFSLILESASTNQTSMYLCASSTITRQGTTQSSSYNEQFFGPGTRLTVL.

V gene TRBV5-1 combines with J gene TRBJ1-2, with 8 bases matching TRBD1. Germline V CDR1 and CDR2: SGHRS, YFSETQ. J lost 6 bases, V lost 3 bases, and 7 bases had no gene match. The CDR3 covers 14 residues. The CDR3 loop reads CASSSMGQAHGYTF. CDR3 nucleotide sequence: TGCGCCAGCAGCTCCATGGGACAGGCCCATGGCTACACCTTC.

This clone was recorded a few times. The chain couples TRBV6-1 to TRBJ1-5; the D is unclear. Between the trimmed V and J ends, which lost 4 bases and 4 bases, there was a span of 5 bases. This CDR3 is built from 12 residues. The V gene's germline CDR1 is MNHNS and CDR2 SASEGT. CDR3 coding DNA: TGTGCCAGCAGTGCCCTAAATCAGCCCCAGCATTTT. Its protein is CASSALNQPQHF.

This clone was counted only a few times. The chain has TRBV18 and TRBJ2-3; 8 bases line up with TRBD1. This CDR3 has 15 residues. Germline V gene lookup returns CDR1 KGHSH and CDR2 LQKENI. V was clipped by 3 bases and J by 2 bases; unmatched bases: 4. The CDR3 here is CASSPQGQVTDTQYF. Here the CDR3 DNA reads TGTGCCAGCTCACCTCAGGGACAGGTCACAGATACGCAGTATTTT.

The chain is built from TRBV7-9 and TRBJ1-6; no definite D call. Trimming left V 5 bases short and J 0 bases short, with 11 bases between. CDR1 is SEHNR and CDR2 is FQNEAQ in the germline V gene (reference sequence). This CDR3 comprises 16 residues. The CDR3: CASSGGSSSYNSPLHF. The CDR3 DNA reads TGTGCCAGCAGCGGCGGGTCGAGCTCCTATAATTCACCCCTCCACTTT.

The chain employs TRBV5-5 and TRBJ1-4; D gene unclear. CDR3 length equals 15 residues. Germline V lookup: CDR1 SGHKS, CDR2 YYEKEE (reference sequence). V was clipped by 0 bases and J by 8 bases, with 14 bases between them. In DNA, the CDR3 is TGTGCCAGCAGCTTGGCGGCCTCGGTGGGCGAAAAACTGTTTTTT. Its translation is CASSLAASVGEKLFF.

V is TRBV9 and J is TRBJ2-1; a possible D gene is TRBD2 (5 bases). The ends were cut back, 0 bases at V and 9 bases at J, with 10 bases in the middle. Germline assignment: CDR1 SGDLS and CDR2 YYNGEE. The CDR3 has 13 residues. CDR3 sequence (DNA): TGTGCCAGCAGCGTAGTCGGGAAGGGTGAGCAGTTCTTC. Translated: CASSVVGKGEQFF.

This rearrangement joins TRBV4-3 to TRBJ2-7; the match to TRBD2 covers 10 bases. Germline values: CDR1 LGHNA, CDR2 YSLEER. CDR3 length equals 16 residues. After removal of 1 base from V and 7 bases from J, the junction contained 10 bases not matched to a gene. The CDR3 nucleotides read TGCGCCAGCAGCCAAGTGGGAGCGGGAGGGCCAGGTGAGCAGTACTTC. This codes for CASSQVGAGGPGEQYF.

CDR3 in amino acids: CASRRQLNTEAFF. In DNA, the CDR3 is TGTGCCAGTAGACGACAGCTGAACACTGAAGCTTTCTTT. The rearrangement links TRBV19 to TRBJ1-1, with D perhaps TRBD1 (5 bases). Trimming removed 6 bases at V and 0 bases at J, with 8 bases between. Germline V gives CDR1 LNHDA, CDR2 SQIVND (reference sequence). The CDR3 length is 13 residues.

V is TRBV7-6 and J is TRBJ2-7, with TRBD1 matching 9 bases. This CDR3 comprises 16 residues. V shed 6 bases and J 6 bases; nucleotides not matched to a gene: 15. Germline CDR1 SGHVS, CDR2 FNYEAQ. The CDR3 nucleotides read TGTGCCAGCAGTCTAAACCCAGGGACAGGGATCATCGAGCAGTACTTC. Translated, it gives CASSLNPGTGIIEQYF.

CDR3 nucleotides: TGCGCCAGCAGCTTGGAATCGAGAGATACGCAGTATTTT. Translating gives CASSLESRDTQYF. The chain couples TRBV5-1 to TRBJ2-3, with D unresolved. The CDR3 consists of 13 residues. Germline-derived CDR1 and CDR2 are SGHRS and YFSETQ. The V and J ends lost 0 bases and 5 bases respectively, with 7 bases between them.

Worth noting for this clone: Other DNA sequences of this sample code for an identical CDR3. CDR3 residues: CASSAGGTEAFF. The CDR3, as DNA: TGTGCCAGCAGCGCGGGGGGGACGGAAGCTTTCTTT. The gene calls are TRBV9 and TRBJ1-1, with D possibly TRBD1 on 5 matching bases. Between the trimmed V and J ends, which lost 3 bases and 8 bases, there was a span of 11 bases. Germline V gives CDR1 SGDLS, CDR2 YYNGEE. There are 12 residues in the CDR3.

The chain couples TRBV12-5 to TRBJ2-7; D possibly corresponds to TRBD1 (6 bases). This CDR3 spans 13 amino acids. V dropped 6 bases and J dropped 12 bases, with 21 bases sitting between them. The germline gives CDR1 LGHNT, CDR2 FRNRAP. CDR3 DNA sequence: TGTGCTAGTGGCTCCTCCACAGGGTCCAAGGGGTACTTC. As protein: CASGSSTGSKGYF. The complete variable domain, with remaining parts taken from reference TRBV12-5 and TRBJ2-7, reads DARVTQTPRHKVTEMGQEVTMRCQPILGHNTVFWYRQTMMQGLELLAYFRNRAPLDDSGMPKDRFSAEMPDATLATLKIQPSEPRDSAVYFCASGSSTGSKGYFGPGTRLTVT.

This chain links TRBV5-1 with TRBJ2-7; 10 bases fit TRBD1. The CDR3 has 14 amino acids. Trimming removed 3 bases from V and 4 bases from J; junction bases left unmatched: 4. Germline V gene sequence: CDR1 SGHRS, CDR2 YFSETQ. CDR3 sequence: CASSWDRGLYEQYF. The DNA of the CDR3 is TGCGCCAGCAGCTGGGACAGGGGACTTTACGAGCAGTACTTC.

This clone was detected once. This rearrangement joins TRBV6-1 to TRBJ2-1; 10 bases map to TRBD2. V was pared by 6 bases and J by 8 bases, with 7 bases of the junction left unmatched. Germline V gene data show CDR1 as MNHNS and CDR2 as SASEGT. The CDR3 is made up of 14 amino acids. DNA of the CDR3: TGTGCCAGCAGGAAACTAGCGGGAAGCGATGAGCAGTTCTTC. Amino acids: CASRKLAGSDEQFF.

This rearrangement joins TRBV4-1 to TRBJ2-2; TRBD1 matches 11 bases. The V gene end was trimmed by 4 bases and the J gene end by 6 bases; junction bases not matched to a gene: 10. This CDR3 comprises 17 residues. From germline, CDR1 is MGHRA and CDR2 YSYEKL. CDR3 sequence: CASSRGGQGAQAGELFF. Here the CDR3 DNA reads TGCGCCAGCAGCCGGGGAGGACAGGGGGCGCAGGCCGGGGAGCTGTTTTTT.

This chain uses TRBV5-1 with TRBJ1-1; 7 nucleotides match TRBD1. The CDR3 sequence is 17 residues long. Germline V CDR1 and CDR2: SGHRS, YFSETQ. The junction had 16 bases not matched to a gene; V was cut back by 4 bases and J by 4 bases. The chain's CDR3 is CASSLGRDRVRATEAFF. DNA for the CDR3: TGCGCCAGCAGCCTGGGGCGCGACAGGGTGAGGGCCACTGAAGCTTTCTTT.

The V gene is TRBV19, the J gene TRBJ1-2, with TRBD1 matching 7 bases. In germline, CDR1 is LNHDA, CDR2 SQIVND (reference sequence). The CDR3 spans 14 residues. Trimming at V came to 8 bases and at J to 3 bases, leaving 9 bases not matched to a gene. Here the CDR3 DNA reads TGTGCCAGTCACAGGGGACGAAGCGACTATGGCTACACCTTC. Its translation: CASHRGRSDYGYTF.

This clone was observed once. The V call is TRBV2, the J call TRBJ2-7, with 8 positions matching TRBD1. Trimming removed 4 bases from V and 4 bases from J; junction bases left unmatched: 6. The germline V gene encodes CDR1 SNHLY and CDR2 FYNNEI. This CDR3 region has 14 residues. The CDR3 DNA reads TGTGCCAGCAGTGTACAGGGGGAACATTACGAGCAGTACTTC. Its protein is CASSVQGEHYEQYF. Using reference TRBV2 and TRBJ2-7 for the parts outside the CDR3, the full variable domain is EPEVTQTPSHQVTQMGQEVILRCVPISNHLYFYWYRQILGQKVEFLVSFYNNEISEKSEIFDDQFSVERPDGSNFTLKIRSTKLEDSAMYFCASSVQGEHYEQYFGPGTRLTVT.

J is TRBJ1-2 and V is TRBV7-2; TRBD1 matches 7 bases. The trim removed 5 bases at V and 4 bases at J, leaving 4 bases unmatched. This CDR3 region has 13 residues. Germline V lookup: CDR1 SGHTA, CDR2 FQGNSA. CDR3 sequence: CASSLQGPYGYTF. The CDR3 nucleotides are TGTGCCAGCAGCCTACAGGGGCCCTATGGCTACACCTTC.

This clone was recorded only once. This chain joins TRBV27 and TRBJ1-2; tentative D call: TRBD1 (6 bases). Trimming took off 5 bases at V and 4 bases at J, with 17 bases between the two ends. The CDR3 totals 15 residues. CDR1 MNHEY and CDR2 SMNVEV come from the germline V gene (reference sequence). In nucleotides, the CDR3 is TGTGCCAGCAGTCCACAGACAGGCGTGGGCTATGGCTACACCTTC. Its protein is CASSPQTGVGYGYTF.

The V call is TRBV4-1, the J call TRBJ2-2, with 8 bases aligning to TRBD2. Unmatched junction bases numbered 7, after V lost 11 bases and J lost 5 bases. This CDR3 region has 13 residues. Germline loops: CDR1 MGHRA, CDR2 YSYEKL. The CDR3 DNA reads TGCGCCGCCTTGAGCGGGGGAACCGGGGAGCTGTTTTTT. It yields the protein CAALSGGTGELFF.

CDR3 nucleotides: TGTGCCTCCCGAGGGTTCATGAACACTGAAGCTTTCTTT. Residues: CASRGFMNTEAFF. V is TRBV10-3 and J is TRBJ1-1; D gene uncertain. Germline CDR1 and CDR2: ENHRY and SYGVKD. The CDR3 length is 13 residues. Deletions cut 11 bases from V and 0 bases from J, with 13 bases between.

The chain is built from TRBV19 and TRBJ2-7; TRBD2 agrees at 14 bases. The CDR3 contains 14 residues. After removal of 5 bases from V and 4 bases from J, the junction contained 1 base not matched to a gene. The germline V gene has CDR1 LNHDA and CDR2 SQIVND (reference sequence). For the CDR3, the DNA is TGTGCCAGTAGTGGGACTAGCGGGAGTTACGAGCAGTACTTC. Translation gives CASSGTSGSYEQYF.